This TCR beta chain was observed in a study of cytomegalovirus exposure and HLA in healthy donors. About the study: A later analysis reported the 100 to 150 validation repertoires used the same platform as the approximately 670 first-cohort repertoires.

The assay was immunoSEQ multiplex PCR, and TCRdb's table has in-frame clones only and misses some. Here the sample spans 200,000 to 300,000 clones, approximately 86% being singletons. Regarding this clone: The antigen remains undetermined.

General study findings and limits: Both high specificity and high sensitivity reportedly marked the classifier's diagnosis of cytomegalovirus status. It was 160 or so TCR beta chains that were listed as cytomegalovirus-associated.

Trimming cost V 3 bases and J 0 bases; bases outside gene matches: 5. Germline values: CDR1 SGHTS, CDR2 YDEGEE. CDR3 length: 15 amino acids. The donors were in the roughly 120-subject validation cohort; that cohort was separate from the approximately 700-subject first cohort. The origin of this receptor is a woman aged 25 to 39 in good health and CMV-seropositive. The chain carries TRBV5-8 and TRBJ1-2; 7 bases are a match to TRBD1. Material: PBMCs. The CDR3 DNA reads TGTGCCAGCAGCTCCCGGGACAGAGCTAACTATGGCTACACCTTC. Amino acids: CASSSRDRANYGYTF.